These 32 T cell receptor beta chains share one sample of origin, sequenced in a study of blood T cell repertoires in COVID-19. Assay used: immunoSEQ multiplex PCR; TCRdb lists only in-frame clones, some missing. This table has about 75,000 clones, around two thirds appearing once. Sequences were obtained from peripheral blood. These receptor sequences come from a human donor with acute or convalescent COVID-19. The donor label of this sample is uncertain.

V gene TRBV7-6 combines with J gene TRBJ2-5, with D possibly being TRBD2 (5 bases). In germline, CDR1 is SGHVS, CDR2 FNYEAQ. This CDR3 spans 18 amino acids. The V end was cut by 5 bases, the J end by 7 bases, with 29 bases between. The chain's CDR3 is CASSLRLDRTREGVTQYF. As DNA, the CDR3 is TGTGCCAGCAGCCTGCGGCTCGATAGGACCCGGGAAGGTGTGACCCAGTACTTC.

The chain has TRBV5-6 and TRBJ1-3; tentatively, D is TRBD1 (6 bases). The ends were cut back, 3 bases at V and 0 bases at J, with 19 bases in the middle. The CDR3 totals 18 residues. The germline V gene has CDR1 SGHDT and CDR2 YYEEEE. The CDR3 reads CASSSPAGGRASGNTIYF. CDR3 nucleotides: TGTGCCAGCAGCTCCCCGGCCGGGGGGCGCGCCTCTGGAAACACCATATATTTT.

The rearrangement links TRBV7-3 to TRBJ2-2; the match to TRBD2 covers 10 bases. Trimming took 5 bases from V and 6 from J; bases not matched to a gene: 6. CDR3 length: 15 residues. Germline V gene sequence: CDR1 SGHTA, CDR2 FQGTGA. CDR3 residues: CASSHSGRNPGELFF. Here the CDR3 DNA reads TGTGCCAGCAGCCATAGCGGGAGGAATCCCGGGGAGCTGTTTTTT.

The chain's CDR3 is CASSLAEVNTEAFF. DNA for the CDR3: TGTGCCAGCAGCTTGGCGGAGGTGAACACTGAAGCTTTCTTT. J is TRBJ1-1 and V is TRBV5-4; D gene ambiguous. In germline, CDR1 is SGHNT, CDR2 YYREEE (reference sequence). With 0 bases removed from V and 0 bases from J, the gap between germline ends came to 6 bases. This CDR3 region has 14 residues.

The CDR3 DNA follows: TGTGCCAGCAGCTCCGGGTCCCCGGGGCAGCCCCAGCATTTT. Translation: CASSSGSPGQPQHF. The gene calls are TRBV7-9 and TRBJ1-5; D is unclear. Germline lookup yields CDR1 SEHNR and CDR2 FQNEAQ (reference sequence). V was shortened by 4 bases and J by 7 bases, with 14 bases between the two germline ends. This CDR3 is built from 14 residues.

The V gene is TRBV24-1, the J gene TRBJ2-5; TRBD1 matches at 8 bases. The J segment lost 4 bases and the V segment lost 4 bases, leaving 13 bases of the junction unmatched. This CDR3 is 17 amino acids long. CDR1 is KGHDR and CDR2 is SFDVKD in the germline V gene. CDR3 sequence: CATSDNRGTIGGETQYF. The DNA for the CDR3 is TGTGCCACCAGTGACAACAGGGGGACAATCGGGGGAGAGACCCAGTACTTC.

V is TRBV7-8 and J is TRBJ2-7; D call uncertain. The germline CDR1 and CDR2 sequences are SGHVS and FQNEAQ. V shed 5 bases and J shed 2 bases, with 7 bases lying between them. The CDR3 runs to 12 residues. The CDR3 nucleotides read TGTGCCAGCAGCCCATCAGCCTACGAGCAGTACGTC. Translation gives CASSPSAYEQYV.

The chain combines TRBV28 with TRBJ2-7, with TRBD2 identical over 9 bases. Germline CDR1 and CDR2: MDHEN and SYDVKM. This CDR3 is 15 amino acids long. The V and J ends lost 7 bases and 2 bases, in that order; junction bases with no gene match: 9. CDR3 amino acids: CASKLGGRAAYEQYF. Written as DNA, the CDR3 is TGTGCCAGCAAATTGGGCGGGAGGGCCGCCTACGAGCAGTACTTC.

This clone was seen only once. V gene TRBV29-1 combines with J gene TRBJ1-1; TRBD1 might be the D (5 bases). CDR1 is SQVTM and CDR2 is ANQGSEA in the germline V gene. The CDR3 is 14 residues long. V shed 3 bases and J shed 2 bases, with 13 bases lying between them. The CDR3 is CSVELGAGNTEAFF. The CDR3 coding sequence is TGCAGCGTTGAGCTAGGGGCAGGAAACACTGAAGCTTTCTTT.

The CDR3 DNA reads as TGTGCCAGCAGTTTAAGCACAGGGGGCGAAAAACTGTTTTTT. Its translation is CASSLSTGGEKLFF. The chain has TRBV28 and TRBJ1-4; 9 bases are shared with TRBD1. The CDR3 is 14 amino acids. Trimming took 2 bases from V and 8 from J; bases not matched to a gene: 3. Germline V gene data show CDR1 as MDHEN and CDR2 as SYDVKM.

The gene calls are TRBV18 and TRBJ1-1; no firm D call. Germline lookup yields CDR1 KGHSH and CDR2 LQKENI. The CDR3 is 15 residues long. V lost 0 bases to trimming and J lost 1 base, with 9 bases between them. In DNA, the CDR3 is TGTGCCAGCTCACCACCGAGGTCCGGGAACACTGAAGCTTTCTTT. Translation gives CASSPPRSGNTEAFF. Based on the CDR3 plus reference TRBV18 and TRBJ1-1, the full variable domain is NAGVMQNPRHLVRRRGQEARLRCSPMKGHSHVYWYRQLPEEGLKFMVYLQKENIIDESGMPKERFSAEFPKEGPSILRIQQVVRGDSAAYFCASSPPRSGNTEAFFGQGTRLTVV.

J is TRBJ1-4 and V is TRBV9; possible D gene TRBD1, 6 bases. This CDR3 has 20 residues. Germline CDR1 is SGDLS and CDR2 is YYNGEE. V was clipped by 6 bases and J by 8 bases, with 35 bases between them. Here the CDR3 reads CASTYEGPRDIPTLGEKLFF. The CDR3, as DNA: TGTGCCAGCACCTATGAGGGACCGAGGGACATCCCAACCCTGGGCGAAAAACTGTTTTTT.

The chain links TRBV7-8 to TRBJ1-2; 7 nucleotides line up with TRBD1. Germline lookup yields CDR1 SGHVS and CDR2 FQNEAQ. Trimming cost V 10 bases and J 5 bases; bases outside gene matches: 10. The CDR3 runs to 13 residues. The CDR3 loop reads CAIGFGTEYGYTF. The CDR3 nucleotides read TGTGCCATCGGTTTCGGGACAGAATATGGCTACACCTTC.

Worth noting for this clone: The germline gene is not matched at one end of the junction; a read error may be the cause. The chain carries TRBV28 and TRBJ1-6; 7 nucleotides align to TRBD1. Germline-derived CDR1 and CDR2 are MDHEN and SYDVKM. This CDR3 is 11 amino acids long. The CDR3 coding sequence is TGTGCCAGCAGCTCAAGGACAGGACGCTTCTTT. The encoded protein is CASSSRTGRFF.

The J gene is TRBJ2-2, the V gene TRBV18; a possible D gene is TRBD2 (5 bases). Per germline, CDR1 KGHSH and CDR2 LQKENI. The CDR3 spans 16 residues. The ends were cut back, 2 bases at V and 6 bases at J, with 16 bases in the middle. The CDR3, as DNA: TGTGCCAGCTCACCAGGGCAGCAGTTCGGGGCCGGGGAGCTGTTTTTT. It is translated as CASSPGQQFGAGELFF.

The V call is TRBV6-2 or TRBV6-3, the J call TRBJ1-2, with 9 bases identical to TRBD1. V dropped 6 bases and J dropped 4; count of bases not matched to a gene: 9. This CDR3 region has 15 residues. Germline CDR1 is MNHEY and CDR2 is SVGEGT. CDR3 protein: CASSPAGQGTYGYTF. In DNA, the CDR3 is TGTGCCAGCAGCCCTGCGGGACAGGGTACCTATGGCTACACCTTC.

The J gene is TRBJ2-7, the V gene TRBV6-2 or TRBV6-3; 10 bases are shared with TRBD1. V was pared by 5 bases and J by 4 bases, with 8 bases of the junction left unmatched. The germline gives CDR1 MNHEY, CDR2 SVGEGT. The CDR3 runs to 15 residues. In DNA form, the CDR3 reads TGTGCCAGCAGTACTACCGGACAGGGGGGGTACGAGCAGTACGTC. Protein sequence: CASSTTGQGGYEQYV.

The CDR3 protein is CSVVGQEGSQETQYF. The CDR3 DNA sequence: TGCAGCGTTGTGGGACAGGAAGGGTCCCAAGAGACCCAGTACTTC. V usage is TRBV29-1 and J usage is TRBJ2-5, with 8 positions matching TRBD1. CDR1 SQVTM and CDR2 ANQGSEA come from the germline V gene. With V trimmed by 4 bases and J by 1 base, 8 bases remained unmatched. This CDR3 comprises 15 residues.

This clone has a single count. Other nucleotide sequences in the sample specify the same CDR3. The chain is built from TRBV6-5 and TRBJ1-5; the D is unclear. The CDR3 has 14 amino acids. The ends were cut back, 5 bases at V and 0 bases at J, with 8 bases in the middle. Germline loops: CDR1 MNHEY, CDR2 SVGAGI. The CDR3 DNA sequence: TGTGCCAGCAGTCCACGAGGTAGCAATCAGCCCCAGCATTTT. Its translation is CASSPRGSNQPQHF.

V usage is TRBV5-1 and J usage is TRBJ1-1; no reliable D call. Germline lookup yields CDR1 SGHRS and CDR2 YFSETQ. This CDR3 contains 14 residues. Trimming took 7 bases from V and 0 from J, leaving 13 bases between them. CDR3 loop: CASAAGFMNTEAFF. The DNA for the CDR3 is TGCGCCAGCGCCGCCGGGTTCATGAACACTGAAGCTTTCTTT.

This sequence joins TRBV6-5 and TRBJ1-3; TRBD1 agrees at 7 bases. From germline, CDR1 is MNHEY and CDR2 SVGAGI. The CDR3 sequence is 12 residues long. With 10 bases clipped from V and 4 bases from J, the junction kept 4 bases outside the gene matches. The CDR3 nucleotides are TGTGCCACACGGACAGGAGGAAACACCATATATTTT. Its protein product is CATRTGGNTIYF.

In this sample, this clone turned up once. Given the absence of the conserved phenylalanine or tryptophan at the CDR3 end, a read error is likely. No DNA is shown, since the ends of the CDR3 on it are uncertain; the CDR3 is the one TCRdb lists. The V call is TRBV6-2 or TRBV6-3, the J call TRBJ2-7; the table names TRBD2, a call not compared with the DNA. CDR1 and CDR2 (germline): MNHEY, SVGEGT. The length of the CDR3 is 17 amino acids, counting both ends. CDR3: CASSYQPSGDSGLRAVL.

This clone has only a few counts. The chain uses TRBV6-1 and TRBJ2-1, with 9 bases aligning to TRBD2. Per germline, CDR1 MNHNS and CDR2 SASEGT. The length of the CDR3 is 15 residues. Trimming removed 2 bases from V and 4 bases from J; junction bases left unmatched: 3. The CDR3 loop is CASSELAGGYNEQFF. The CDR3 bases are TGTGCCAGCAGTGAATTGGCGGGGGGGTACAATGAGCAGTTCTTC.

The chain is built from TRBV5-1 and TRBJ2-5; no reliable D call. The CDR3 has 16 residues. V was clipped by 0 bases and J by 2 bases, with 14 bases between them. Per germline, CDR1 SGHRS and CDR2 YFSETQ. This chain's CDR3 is CASSLGGRSRQETQYF. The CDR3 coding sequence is TGCGCCAGCAGCTTGGGTGGGCGATCCCGACAAGAGACCCAGTACTTC.

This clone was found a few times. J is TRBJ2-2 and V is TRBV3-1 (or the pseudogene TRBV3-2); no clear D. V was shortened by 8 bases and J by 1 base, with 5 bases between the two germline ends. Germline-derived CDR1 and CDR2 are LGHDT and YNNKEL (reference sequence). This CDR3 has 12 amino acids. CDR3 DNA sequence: TGTGCCAGCGGTAGGAACACCGGGGAGCTGTTTTTT. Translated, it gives CASGRNTGELFF.

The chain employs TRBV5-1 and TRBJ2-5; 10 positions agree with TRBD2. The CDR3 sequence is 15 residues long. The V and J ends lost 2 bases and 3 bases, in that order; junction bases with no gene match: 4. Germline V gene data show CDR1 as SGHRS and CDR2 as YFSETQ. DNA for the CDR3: TGCGCCAGCAGCTTCGGGACTAGCGAGGAAGAGACCCAGTACTTC. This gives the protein CASSFGTSEEETQYF.

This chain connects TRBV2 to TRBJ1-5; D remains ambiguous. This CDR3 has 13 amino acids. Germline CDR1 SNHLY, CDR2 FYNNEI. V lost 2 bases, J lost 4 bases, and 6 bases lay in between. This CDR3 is CASSERSNQPQHF. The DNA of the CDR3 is TGTGCCAGCAGTGAAAGGAGTAATCAGCCCCAGCATTTT.

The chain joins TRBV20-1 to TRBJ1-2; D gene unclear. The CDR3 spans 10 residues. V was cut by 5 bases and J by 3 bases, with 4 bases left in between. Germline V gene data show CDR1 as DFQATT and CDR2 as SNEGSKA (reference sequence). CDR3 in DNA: TGCAGTGCTGAGGACTATGGCTACACCTTC. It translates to CSAEDYGYTF.

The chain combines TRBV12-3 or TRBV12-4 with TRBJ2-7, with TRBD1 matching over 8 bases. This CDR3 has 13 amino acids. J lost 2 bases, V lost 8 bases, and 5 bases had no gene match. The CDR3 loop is CASGRTGPYEQYF. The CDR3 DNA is TGTGCCAGCGGAAGGACAGGGCCCTACGAGCAGTACTTC.

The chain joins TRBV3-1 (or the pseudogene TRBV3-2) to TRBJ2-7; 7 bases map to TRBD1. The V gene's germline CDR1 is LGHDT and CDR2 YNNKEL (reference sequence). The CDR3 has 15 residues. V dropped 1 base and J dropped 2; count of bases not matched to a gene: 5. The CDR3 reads CASSQGPGQPYEQYF. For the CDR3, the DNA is TGTGCCAGCAGCCAAGGACCGGGACAGCCCTACGAGCAGTACTTC.

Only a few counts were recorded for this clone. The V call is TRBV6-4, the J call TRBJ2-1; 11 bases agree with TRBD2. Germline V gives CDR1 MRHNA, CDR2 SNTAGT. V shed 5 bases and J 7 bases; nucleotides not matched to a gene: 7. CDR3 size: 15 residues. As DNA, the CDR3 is TGTGCCAGCAGTACCTTAGCGGGAGGGCAAAATGAGCAGTTCTTC. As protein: CASSTLAGGQNEQFF.

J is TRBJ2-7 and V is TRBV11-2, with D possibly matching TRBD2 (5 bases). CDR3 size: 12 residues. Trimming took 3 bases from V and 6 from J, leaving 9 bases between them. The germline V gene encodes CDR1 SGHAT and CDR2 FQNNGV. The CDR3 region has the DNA TGTGCCAGCAGCTTTGGGCGGGTCGAGCAGTACTTC. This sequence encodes CASSFGRVEQYF.